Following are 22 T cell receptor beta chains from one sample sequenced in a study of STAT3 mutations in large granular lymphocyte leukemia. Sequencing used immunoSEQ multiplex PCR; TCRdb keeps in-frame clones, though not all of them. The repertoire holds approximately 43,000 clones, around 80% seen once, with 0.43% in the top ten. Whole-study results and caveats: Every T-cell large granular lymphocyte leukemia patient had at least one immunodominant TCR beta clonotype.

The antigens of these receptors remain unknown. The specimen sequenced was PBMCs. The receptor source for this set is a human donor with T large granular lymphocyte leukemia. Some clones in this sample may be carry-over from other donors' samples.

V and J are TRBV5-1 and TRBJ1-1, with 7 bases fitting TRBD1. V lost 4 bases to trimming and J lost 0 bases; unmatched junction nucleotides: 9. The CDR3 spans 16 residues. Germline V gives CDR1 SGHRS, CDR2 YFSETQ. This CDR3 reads CASSGGAGTVNTEAFF. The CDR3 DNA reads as TGCGCCAGCAGCGGGGGGGCCGGGACAGTGAACACTGAAGCTTTCTTT.

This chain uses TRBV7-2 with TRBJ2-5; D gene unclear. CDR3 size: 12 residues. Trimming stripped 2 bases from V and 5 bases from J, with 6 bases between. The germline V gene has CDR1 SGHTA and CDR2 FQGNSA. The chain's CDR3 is CASSLHGETQYF. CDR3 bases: TGTGCCAGCAGCTTACACGGGGAGACCCAGTACTTC.

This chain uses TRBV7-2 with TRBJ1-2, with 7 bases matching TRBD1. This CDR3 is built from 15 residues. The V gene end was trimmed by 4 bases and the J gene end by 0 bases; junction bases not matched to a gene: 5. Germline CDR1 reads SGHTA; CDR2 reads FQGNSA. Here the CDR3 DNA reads TGTGCCAGCAGCTACGACAGGGCCTCTAACTATGGCTACACCTTC. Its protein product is CASSYDRASNYGYTF.

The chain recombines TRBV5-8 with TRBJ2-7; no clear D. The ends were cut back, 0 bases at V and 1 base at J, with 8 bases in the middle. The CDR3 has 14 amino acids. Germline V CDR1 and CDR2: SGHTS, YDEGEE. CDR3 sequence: CASSLGYGSYEQYV. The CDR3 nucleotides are TGTGCCAGCAGCTTGGGGTACGGATCCTACGAGCAGTACGTC.

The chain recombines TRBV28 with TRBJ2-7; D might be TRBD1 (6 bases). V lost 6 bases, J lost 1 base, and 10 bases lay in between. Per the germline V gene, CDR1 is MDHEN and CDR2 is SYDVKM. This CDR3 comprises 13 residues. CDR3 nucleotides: TGTGCCAGCAGCCCAGGGGAATCCTACGAGCAGTACGTC. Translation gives CASSPGESYEQYV.

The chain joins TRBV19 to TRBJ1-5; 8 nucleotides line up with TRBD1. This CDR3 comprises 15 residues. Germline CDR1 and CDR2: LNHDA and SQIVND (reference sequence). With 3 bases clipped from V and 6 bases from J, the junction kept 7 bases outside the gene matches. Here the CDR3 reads CASSIGQGAIQPQHF. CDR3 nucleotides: TGTGCCAGTAGTATCGGTCAGGGGGCAATTCAGCCCCAGCATTTT.

CDR3 nucleotide sequence: TGCGCCAGCAGCCATGTAGGGACTAGCGTTTACAATGAGCAGTTCTTC. This translates into CASSHVGTSVYNEQFF. This rearrangement joins TRBV4-3 to TRBJ2-1; 10 nucleotides align to TRBD2. The CDR3 sequence is 16 residues long. The germline gives CDR1 LGHNA, CDR2 YSLEER. The trim removed 3 bases at V and 4 bases at J, leaving 6 bases unmatched.

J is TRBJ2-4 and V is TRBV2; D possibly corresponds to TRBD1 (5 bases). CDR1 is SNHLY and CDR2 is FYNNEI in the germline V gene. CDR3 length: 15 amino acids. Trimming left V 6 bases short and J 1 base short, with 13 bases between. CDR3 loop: CASRSTGSAKNIQYF. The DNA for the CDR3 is TGTGCCAGCAGATCCACAGGTTCGGCCAAAAACATTCAGTACTTC.

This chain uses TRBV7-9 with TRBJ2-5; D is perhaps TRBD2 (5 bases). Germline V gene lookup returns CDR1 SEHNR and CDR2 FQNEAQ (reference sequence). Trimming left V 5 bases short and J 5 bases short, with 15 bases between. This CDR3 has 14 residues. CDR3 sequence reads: CASSTSGPEETQYF. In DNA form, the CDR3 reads TGTGCCAGCAGCACTAGTGGGCCGGAGGAGACCCAGTACTTC.

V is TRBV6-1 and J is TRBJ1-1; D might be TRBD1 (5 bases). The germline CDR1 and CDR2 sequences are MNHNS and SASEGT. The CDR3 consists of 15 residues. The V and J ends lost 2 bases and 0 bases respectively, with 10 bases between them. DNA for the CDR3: TGTGCCAGCAGTGAAAGGACAAGCATGAACACTGAAGCTTTCTTT. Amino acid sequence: CASSERTSMNTEAFF.

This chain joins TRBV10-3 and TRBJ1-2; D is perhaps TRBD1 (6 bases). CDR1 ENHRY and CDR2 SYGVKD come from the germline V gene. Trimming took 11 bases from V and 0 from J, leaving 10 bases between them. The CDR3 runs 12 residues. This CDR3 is CALRTANYGYTF. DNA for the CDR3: TGTGCCCTCCGGACAGCTAACTATGGCTACACCTTC.

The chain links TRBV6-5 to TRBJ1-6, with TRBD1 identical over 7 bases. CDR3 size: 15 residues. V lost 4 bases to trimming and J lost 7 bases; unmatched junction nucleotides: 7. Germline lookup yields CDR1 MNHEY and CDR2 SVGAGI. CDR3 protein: CASSSTTGTNSPLHF. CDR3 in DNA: TGTGCCAGCAGTTCCACGACAGGGACCAATTCACCCCTCCACTTT.

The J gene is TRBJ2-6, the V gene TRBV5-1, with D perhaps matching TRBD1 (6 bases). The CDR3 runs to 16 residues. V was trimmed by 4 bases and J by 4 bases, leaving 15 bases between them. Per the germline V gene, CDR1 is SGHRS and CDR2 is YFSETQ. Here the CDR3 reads CASSPPRTAGANVLTF. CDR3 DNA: TGCGCCAGCAGCCCGCCAAGGACAGCCGGGGCCAACGTCCTGACTTTC. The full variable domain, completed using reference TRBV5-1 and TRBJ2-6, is KAGVTQTPRYLIKTRGQQVTLSCSPISGHRSVSWYQQTPGQGLQFLFEYFSETQRNKGNFPGRFSGRQFSNSRSEMNVSTLELGDSALYLCASSPPRTAGANVLTFGAGSRLTVL.

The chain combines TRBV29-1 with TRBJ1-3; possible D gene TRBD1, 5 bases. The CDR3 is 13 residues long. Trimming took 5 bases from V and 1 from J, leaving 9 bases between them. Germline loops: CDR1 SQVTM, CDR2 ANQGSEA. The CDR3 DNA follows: TGCAGCGTTTCCCAGGGATCTGGAAACACCATATATTTT. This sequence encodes CSVSQGSGNTIYF.

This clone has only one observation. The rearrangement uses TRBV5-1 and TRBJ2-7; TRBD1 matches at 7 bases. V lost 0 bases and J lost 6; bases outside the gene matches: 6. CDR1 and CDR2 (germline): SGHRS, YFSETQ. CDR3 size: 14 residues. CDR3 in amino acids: CASSLGQGPSEQYF. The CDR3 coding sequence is TGCGCCAGCAGCTTGGGACAGGGTCCGTCCGAGCAGTACTTC.

The CDR3, as DNA: TGTGCCAGCAGCAAAGCGCGGGGGGCGAGTGGCTACACCTTC. Protein: CASSKARGASGYTF. V and J are TRBV21-1 and TRBJ1-2. TRBV21-1 is shown as a pseudogene. The CDR3 covers 14 residues.

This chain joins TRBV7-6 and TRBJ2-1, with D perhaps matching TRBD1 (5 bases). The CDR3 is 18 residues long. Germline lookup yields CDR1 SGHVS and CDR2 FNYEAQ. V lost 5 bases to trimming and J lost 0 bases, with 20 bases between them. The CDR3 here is CASSVRASTERSYNEQFF. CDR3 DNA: TGTGCCAGCAGCGTAAGGGCGTCGACAGAACGCTCCTACAATGAGCAGTTCTTC.

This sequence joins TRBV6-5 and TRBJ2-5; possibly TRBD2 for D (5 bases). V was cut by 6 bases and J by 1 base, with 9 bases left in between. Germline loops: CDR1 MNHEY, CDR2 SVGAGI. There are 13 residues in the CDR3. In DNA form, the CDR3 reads TGTGCCAGCAGCCTTAGCGTCCAAGAGACCCAGTACTTC. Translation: CASSLSVQETQYF.

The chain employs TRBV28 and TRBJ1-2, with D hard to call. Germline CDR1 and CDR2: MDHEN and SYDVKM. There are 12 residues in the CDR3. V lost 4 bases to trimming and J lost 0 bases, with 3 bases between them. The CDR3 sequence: CASSSSNYGYTF. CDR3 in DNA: TGTGCCAGCAGTTCCTCTAACTATGGCTACACCTTC.

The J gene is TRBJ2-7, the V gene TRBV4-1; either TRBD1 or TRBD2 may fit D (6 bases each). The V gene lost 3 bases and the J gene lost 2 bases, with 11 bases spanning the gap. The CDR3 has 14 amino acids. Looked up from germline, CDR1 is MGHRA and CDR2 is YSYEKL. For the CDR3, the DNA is TGCGCCAGCAGCCATGCGAGGGGGGCCTACGAGCAGTACGTC. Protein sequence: CASSHARGAYEQYV.

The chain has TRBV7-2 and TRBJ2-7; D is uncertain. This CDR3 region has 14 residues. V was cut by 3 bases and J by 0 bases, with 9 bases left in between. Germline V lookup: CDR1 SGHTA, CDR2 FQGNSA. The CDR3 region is CASSLLPHSYEQYF. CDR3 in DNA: TGTGCCAGCAGCTTGCTCCCCCACTCCTACGAGCAGTACTTC. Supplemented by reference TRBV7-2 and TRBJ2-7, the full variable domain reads GAGVSQSPSNKVTEKGKDVELRCDPISGHTALYWYRQSLGQGLEFLIYFQGNSAPDKSGLPSDRFSAERTGGSVSTLTIQRTQQEDSAVYLCASSLLPHSYEQYFGPGTRLTVT.

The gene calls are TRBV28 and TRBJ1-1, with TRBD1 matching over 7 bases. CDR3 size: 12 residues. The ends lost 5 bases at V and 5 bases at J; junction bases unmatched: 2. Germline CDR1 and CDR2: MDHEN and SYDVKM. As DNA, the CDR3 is TGTGCCAGCAGTGCAGGGGGTACTGAAGCTTTCTTT. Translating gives CASSAGGTEAFF.